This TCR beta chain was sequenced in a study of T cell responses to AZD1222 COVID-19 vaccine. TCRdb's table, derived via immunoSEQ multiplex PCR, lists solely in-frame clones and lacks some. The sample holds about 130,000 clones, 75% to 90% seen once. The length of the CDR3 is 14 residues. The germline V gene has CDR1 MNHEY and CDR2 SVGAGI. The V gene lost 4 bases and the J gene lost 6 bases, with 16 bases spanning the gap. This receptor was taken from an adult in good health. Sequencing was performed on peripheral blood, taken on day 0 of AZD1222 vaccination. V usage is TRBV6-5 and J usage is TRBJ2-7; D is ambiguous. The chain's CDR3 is CASSSDSFTTEQYF. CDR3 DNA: TGTGCCAGCAGTTCCGACTCTTTTACAACCGAGCAGTACTTC.